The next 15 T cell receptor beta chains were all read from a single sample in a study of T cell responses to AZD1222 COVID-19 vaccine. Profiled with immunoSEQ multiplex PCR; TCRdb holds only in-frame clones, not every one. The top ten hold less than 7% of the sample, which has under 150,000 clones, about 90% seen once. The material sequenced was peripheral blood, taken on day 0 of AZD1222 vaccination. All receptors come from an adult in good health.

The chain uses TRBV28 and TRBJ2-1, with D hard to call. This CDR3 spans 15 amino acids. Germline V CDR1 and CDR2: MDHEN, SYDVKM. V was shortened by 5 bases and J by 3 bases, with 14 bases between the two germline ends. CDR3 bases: TGTGCCAGCAGTCCCCAAAAGGATATCTACAATGAGCAGTTCTTC. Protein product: CASSPQKDIYNEQFF.

The CDR3 DNA reads as TGTGCCATCAGTGACAACTCCTACGAGCAGTACTTC. Residues: CAISDNSYEQYF. The rearrangement uses TRBV10-3 and TRBJ2-7; D unresolved. The CDR3 has 12 residues. V was cut by 3 bases and J by 0 bases, with 3 bases left in between. CDR1 is ENHRY and CDR2 is SYGVKD in the germline V gene.

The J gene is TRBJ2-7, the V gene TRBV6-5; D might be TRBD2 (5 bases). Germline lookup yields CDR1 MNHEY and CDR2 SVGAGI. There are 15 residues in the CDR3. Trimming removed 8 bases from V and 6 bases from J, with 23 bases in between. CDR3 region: CASQPRGALPSEQYF. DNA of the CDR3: TGTGCCAGCCAACCCCGGGGAGCCTTGCCCTCCGAGCAGTACTTC.

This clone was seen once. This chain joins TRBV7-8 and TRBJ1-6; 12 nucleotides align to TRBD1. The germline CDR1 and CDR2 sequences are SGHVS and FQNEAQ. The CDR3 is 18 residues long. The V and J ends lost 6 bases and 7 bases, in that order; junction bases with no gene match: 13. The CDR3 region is CASRSGTGGVRRNSPLHF. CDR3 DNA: TGTGCCAGCAGGTCCGGGACAGGGGGCGTAAGGAGGAATTCACCCCTCCACTTT.

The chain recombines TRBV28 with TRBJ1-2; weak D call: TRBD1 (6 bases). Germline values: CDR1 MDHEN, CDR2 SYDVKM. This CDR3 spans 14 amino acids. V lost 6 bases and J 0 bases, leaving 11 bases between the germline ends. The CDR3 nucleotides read TGTGCCAGCAGGGGAGGGGGAACTAACTATGGCTACACCTTC. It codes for CASRGGGTNYGYTF.

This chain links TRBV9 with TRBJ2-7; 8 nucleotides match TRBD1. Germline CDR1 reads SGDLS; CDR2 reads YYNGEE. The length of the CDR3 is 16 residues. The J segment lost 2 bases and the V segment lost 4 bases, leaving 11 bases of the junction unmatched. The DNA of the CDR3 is TGTGCCAGCAGCCCAACAGGGGGGAGTTTTACCTACGAGCAGTACTTC. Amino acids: CASSPTGGSFTYEQYF.

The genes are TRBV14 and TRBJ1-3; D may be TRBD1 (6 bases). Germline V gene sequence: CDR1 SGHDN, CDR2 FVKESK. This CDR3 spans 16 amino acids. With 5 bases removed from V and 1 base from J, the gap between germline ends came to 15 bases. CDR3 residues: CASSTRARGSGNTIYF. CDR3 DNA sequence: TGTGCCAGCAGCACACGGGCCAGGGGTTCTGGAAACACCATATATTTT.

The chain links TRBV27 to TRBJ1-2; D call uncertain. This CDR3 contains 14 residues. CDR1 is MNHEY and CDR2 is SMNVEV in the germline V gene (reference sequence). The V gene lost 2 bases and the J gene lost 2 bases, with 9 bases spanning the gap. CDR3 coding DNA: TGTGCCAGCAGTTTAAGTCCGGAAAACTATGGCTACACCTTC. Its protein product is CASSLSPENYGYTF.

In nucleotides, the CDR3 is TGTGCCAGCAGTTACAAAACCACCCAGTACTTC. The encoded protein is CASSYKTTQYF. This rearrangement joins TRBV6-6 to TRBJ2-5; D not certain. Trimming removed 2 bases at V and 8 bases at J, with 6 bases between. Looked up from germline, CDR1 is MNHNY and CDR2 is SVGAGI (reference sequence). This CDR3 has 11 amino acids.

The chain's CDR3 is CASSLGTGINIPEETQYF. The CDR3 DNA reads TGTGCCAGCAGCCTCGGGACCGGCATTAACATCCCCGAAGAGACCCAGTACTTC. The chain employs TRBV7-9 and TRBJ2-5; D may be TRBD1 or TRBD2 (5 bases each). Trimming took 5 bases from V and 3 from J, leaving 25 bases between them. The germline CDR1 and CDR2 sequences are SEHNR and FQNEAQ (reference sequence). The CDR3 is made up of 18 amino acids.

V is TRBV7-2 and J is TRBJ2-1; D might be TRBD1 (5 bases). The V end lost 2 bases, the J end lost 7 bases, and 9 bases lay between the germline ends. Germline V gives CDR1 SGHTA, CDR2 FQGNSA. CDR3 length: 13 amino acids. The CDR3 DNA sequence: TGTGCCAGCAGCTTACCAGGGCGGAATGAGCAGTTCTTC. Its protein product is CASSLPGRNEQFF.

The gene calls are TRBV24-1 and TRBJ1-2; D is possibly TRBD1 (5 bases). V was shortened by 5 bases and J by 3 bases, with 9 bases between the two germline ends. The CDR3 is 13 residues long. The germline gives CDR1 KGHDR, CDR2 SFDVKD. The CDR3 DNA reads TGTGCCACCAGTGTTAGAGGGGACTATGGCTACACCTTC. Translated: CATSVRGDYGYTF.

The CDR3 nucleotides read TGTGCCAGCAGTTTATCCGTGATCCTGGCGGGCTACACCTTC. Translated: CASSLSVILAGYTF. The chain uses TRBV6-2 or TRBV6-3 and TRBJ1-2, with D unresolved. Germline V gene lookup returns CDR1 MNHEY and CDR2 SVGEGT. Deletions cut 4 bases from V and 8 bases from J, with 17 bases between. This CDR3 is built from 14 residues.

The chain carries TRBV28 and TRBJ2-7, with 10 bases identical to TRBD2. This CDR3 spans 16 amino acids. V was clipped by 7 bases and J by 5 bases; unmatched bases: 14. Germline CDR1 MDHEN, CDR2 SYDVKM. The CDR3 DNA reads TGTGCCAGCAACCCCGTCCTACGTACTAGCGGGAACGAGCAGTACTTC. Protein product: CASNPVLRTSGNEQYF. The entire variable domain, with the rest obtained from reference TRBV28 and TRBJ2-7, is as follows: DVKVTQSSRYLVKRTGEKVFLECVQDMDHENMFWYRQDPGLGLRLIYFSYDVKMKEKGDIPEGYSVSREKKERFSLILESASTNQTSMYLCASNPVLRTSGNEQYFGPGTRLTVT.

The CDR3 spells CASSPLTGRRTGELFF. The DNA of the CDR3 is TGTGCCAGCAGCCCCCTTACAGGGCGGCGCACCGGGGAGCTGTTTTTT. This chain links TRBV11-3 with TRBJ2-2; D is possibly TRBD1 (6 bases). Looked up from germline, CDR1 is SGHNT and CDR2 is YENEEA. The CDR3 totals 16 residues. Trimming pared 5 bases from V and 4 bases from J, leaving 17 bases between.